The T cell receptor beta chain under discussion was sequenced for a study of cytomegalovirus exposure and HLA in healthy donors. As regards this clone: As yet, its antigen is unknown.

The germline V and J ends were trimmed by 2 bases and 2 bases, with 10 bases remaining between them. This CDR3 spans 14 amino acids. Germline V gene sequence: CDR1 SGHRS, CDR2 YFSETQ. Overall study results and limits: The study recorded some 160 TCR beta chains that were cytomegalovirus-associated.

PCR used 60 Vbeta primers and 13 Jbeta primers. Libraries were prepared by immunoSEQ multiplex PCR; TCRdb keeps only in-frame clonotypes and omits some of them. The repertoire holds about 120,000 clones, with around 76% as singletons. Sequenced sample: PBMCs. The receptor was derived from a man in his 60s in good health and CMV-seropositive. V gene TRBV5-1 combines with J gene TRBJ1-1, with D unresolved. The DNA for the CDR3 is TGCGCCAGCAGCTTTGGCGGATCAAACACTGAAGCTTTCTTT. Translated, it gives CASSFGGSNTEAFF.